These 21 T cell receptor beta chains were sequenced from one sample in a study of blood T cell repertoires in COVID-19. The method was immunoSEQ multiplex PCR; TCRdb's version includes in-frame clones alone and lacks a portion of them. In the table there are tens of thousands of clones, about 85% of which are singletons. Input material: peripheral blood. The receptor source for this set is a human donor in a cohort sampled during active COVID-19.

The V gene is TRBV24-1, the J gene TRBJ2-2; TRBD1 agrees at 7 bases. The trim removed 3 bases at V and 6 bases at J, leaving 6 bases unmatched. In germline, CDR1 is KGHDR, CDR2 SFDVKD. This CDR3 is 15 amino acids long. The CDR3 is CATSDPGQPSGELFF. Here the CDR3 DNA reads TGTGCCACCAGTGATCCGGGACAGCCGTCCGGGGAGCTGTTTTTT.

The rearrangement links TRBV9 to TRBJ2-1, with 7 positions matching TRBD2. V was clipped by 0 bases and J by 7 bases; unmatched bases: 10. Germline lookup yields CDR1 SGDLS and CDR2 YYNGEE. The CDR3 has 16 residues. The CDR3 nucleotides read TGTGCCAGCAGCGTAGATTCGGGGGGTACTGGGAATGAGCAGTTCTTC. Translated: CASSVDSGGTGNEQFF.

The genes are TRBV28 and TRBJ2-3; TRBD2 aligns across 10 bases. V dropped 6 bases and J dropped 4; count of bases not matched to a gene: 7. Germline assignment: CDR1 MDHEN and CDR2 SYDVKM. The CDR3 has 15 amino acids. CDR3 in amino acids: CASSKRGGGSDTQYF. In DNA, the CDR3 is TGTGCCAGCAGCAAGCGGGGGGGAGGATCAGATACGCAGTATTTT.

The chain is built from TRBV29-1 and TRBJ2-2, with 14 bases aligning to TRBD2. Per the germline V gene, CDR1 is SQVTM and CDR2 is ANQGSEA. The CDR3 totals 16 residues. V shed 7 bases and J 5 bases; nucleotides not matched to a gene: 9. The CDR3 DNA reads as TGCAGCGCTTTATCCGGGACTAGCGGGAGAACCGGGGAGCTGTTTTTT. Translation: CSALSGTSGRTGELFF.

The chain joins TRBV6-2 or TRBV6-3 to TRBJ2-1; 7 positions match TRBD1. The CDR3 runs to 15 residues. Germline-derived CDR1 and CDR2 are MNHEY and SVGEGT. The trim removed 5 bases at V and 5 bases at J, leaving 9 bases unmatched. CDR3 nucleotide sequence: TGTGCCAGCAGTAGACAGGGTTTGATGAACAATGAGCAGTTCTTC. Translating it yields CASSRQGLMNNEQFF.

This clone has only a few counts. The chain employs TRBV5-1 and TRBJ2-4; D perhaps matches TRBD2 (5 bases). The CDR3 extends over 14 amino acids. V lost 3 bases to trimming and J lost 4 bases, with 11 bases between them. The germline gives CDR1 SGHRS, CDR2 YFSETQ. CDR3 amino acids: CASSSGSRKNIQYF. The CDR3 bases are TGCGCCAGCAGCTCTGGGAGTAGGAAAAACATTCAGTACTTC.

This clone has more than one count but fewer than ten. This chain uses TRBV19 with TRBJ1-2; TRBD1 aligns across 12 bases. J lost 4 bases, V lost 3 bases, and 18 bases had no gene match. In germline, CDR1 is LNHDA, CDR2 SQIVND (reference sequence). The CDR3 loop spans 20 amino acids. CDR3 nucleotide sequence: TGTGCCAGTAGTATTTCGGCGGGACAGGGGGCGATTTCACGATTCTATGGCTACACCTTC. Translated, it gives CASSISAGQGAISRFYGYTF.

The chain is built from TRBV7-2 and TRBJ1-2, with D perhaps TRBD1 (6 bases). Trimming removed 5 bases from V and 8 bases from J, with 18 bases in between. The length of the CDR3 is 14 residues. CDR1 is SGHTA, CDR2 FQGNSA, per germline. The chain's CDR3 is CASSLPPGGRGYTF. As DNA, the CDR3 is TGTGCCAGCAGCCTCCCCCCGGGGGGCAGAGGCTACACCTTC.

The V call is TRBV11-2, the J call TRBJ2-2, with 8 bases identical to TRBD1. The CDR3 runs to 16 residues. The V and J ends lost 0 bases and 6 bases, in that order; junction bases with no gene match: 6. Germline assignment: CDR1 SGHAT and CDR2 FQNNGV. DNA for the CDR3: TGTGCCAGCAGCTTAGAGGGACAGGAGGACCCCGGGGAGCTGTTTTTT. It codes for CASSLEGQEDPGELFF.

The V call is TRBV27, the J call TRBJ1-1; 8 bases map to TRBD1. Germline loops: CDR1 MNHEY, CDR2 SMNVEV (reference sequence). The V and J ends lost 3 bases and 1 base, in that order; junction bases with no gene match: 4. The length of the CDR3 is 15 residues. This CDR3 is CASSLEDRGNTEAFF. The CDR3 region has the DNA TGTGCCAGCAGTTTGGAAGACAGGGGGAACACTGAAGCTTTCTTT.

This clone came up a few times. The DNA for the CDR3 is TGTGCCAGTAGTTTTCGACTGGTCTCTGGGGCCAACGTCCTGACTTTC. Residues: CASSFRLVSGANVLTF. The chain is built from TRBV19 and TRBJ2-6; no definite D call. CDR1 LNHDA and CDR2 SQIVND come from the germline V gene (reference sequence). The V end was cut by 5 bases, the J end by 0 bases, with 11 bases between. The CDR3 is made up of 16 amino acids.

V usage is TRBV9 and J usage is TRBJ2-1; 9 bases line up with TRBD2. This CDR3 region has 15 residues. Per the germline V gene, CDR1 is SGDLS and CDR2 is YYNGEE. Trimming removed 10 bases from V and 7 bases from J; junction bases left unmatched: 15. CDR3 region: CARRAGAGGGNEQFF. The CDR3 bases are TGTGCCCGCCGCGCGGGGGCGGGGGGGGGAAATGAGCAGTTCTTC.

A few counts support this clone. The chain joins TRBV7-2 to TRBJ2-5; D is possibly TRBD1 (6 bases). V shed 6 bases and J shed 4 bases, with 21 bases lying between them. Germline-derived CDR1 and CDR2 are SGHTA and FQGNSA. The CDR3 sequence is 16 residues long. The CDR3 here is CASRPTGLGSRETQYF. Written as DNA, the CDR3 is TGTGCCAGCAGACCAACAGGGTTGGGGTCCAGAGAGACCCAGTACTTC. The variable domain in full, completed from reference TRBV7-2 and TRBJ2-5, reads GAGVSQSPSNKVTEKGKDVELRCDPISGHTALYWYRQSLGQGLEFLIYFQGNSAPDKSGLPSDRFSAERTGGSVSTLTIQRTQQEDSAVYLCASRPTGLGSRETQYFGPGTRLLVL.

Notes on this clone: Distinct nucleotide sequences in the sample also encode this CDR3. This chain joins TRBV5-1 and TRBJ2-5; D is perhaps TRBD2 (6 bases). Germline V lookup: CDR1 SGHRS, CDR2 YFSETQ. The CDR3 covers 14 residues. V was cut by 1 base and J by 5 bases, with 12 bases left in between. CDR3 sequence (DNA): TGCGCCAGCAGCTTGCAGGGTCGGGGGGAGACCCAGTACTTC. Its translation is CASSLQGRGETQYF.

This rearrangement joins TRBV10-3 to TRBJ1-2; possible D gene TRBD1, 6 bases. V gave up 6 bases and J gave up 7 bases, with 24 bases separating them. The CDR3 has 16 residues. Germline CDR1 ENHRY, CDR2 SYGVKD. The CDR3 nucleotides are TGTGCCATCAGCGAAAGGGGGGGCCTAGCTAATGGTGGCTACACCTTC. Translation gives CAISERGGLANGGYTF.

The V call is TRBV6-5, the J call TRBJ2-2; 7 nucleotides align to TRBD2. Germline V gene data show CDR1 as MNHEY and CDR2 as SVGAGI. There are 15 residues in the CDR3. V trimming: 2 bases; J trimming: 5 bases; junction bases outside the gene matches: 5. CDR3 sequence reads: CASSYSGGGTGELFF. CDR3 in DNA: TGTGCCAGCAGTTACAGTGGGGGGGGTACCGGGGAGCTGTTTTTT.

CDR3 in DNA: TGTGCCAGCAGTTTATGGCGGGAGGGGAATGAGCAGTTCTTC. It translates to CASSLWREGNEQFF. V gene TRBV28 combines with J gene TRBJ2-1; 9 bases map to TRBD2. CDR1 and CDR2 from the germline V gene are MDHEN and SYDVKM. Trimming removed 0 bases from V and 7 bases from J; junction bases left unmatched: 1. The CDR3 has 14 amino acids.

The rearrangement joins TRBV29-1 to TRBJ1-2; TRBD1 aligns across 8 bases. V lost 4 bases to trimming and J lost 8 bases; unmatched junction nucleotides: 9. This CDR3 region has 13 residues. Germline-derived CDR1 and CDR2 are SQVTM and ANQGSEA. The CDR3 DNA reads as TGCAGCGTTGCATTTGGACAGGGAGGCGGCTACACCTTC. Translation: CSVAFGQGGGYTF.

The genes are TRBV6-1 and TRBJ1-6, with 7 bases fitting TRBD1. This CDR3 comprises 17 residues. Unmatched junction bases numbered 9, after V lost 0 bases and J lost 7 bases. Per the germline V gene, CDR1 is MNHNS and CDR2 is SASEGT. The DNA of the CDR3 is TGTGCCAGCAGTGAAGCGCAGGGGGGACAGAGGAATTCACCCCTCCACTTT. Translated: CASSEAQGGQRNSPLHF.

This clone was observed once. The chain uses TRBV5-6 and TRBJ1-6; D ambiguous. The germline V gene has CDR1 SGHDT and CDR2 YYEEEE. V dropped 0 bases and J dropped 7 bases, with 8 bases sitting between them. The length of the CDR3 is 14 residues. CDR3: CASSLGQANSPLHF. For the CDR3, the DNA is TGTGCCAGCAGCTTGGGGCAGGCCAATTCACCCCTCCACTTT.

This clone appeared a few times. The CDR3 coding sequence is TGTGCCAGCAGCCAAACGACAGGGGGAAACTATGGCTACACCTTC. As protein: CASSQTTGGNYGYTF. The V call is TRBV7-8, the J call TRBJ1-2; 9 positions agree with TRBD1. CDR3 size: 15 residues. J gave up 2 bases and V 5 bases, and 6 bases lay outside the gene matches. Per the germline V gene, CDR1 is SGHVS and CDR2 is FQNEAQ.